The present T cell receptor beta chain was sequenced within a study of Graves' ophthalmopathy and Graves' hyperthyroidism. Study observations and caveats: Most thyroid clonotypes with frequency above 0.001 were detected in blood too.

In regard to this clonotype: Its antigen is unidentified.

The CDR3 covers 15 residues. Trimming pared 9 bases from V and 4 bases from J, leaving 22 bases between. CDR1 and CDR2 from the germline V gene are SGHTA and FQGNSA. The sequenced template was RNA, covering the TCR beta CDR3 region. First-round RT-PCR used HTBI primers; second-round multiplex PCR followed. In TCRdb, the multiplex PCR reads were re-called with MiXCR into one record per CDR3 protein. Here the sample spans about 370,000 distinct CDR3 sequences, approximately 16% being singletons. The specimen was peripheral blood. This chain connects TRBV7-2 to TRBJ2-7; no clear D gene. The TCR was taken from a woman aged 18-30 years with Graves' ophthalmopathy. CDR3 amino acids: CASSSLGSRSYEQYF. CDR3 nucleotide sequence: TGTGCCAGTAGTTCCCTCGGGTCCAGGTCGTACGAGCAGTACTTC.